These 9 T cell receptor beta chains share one sample of origin, sequenced in a study of cytomegalovirus exposure and HLA in healthy donors. The study ran its PCR with 60 Vbeta and 13 Jbeta primers. Generated by immunoSEQ multiplex PCR, the TCRdb table keeps only in-frame clones and is missing some. The data show about 130,000 clones, approximately 72% seen once. Specimen: PBMCs. These receptors all stem from a human donor in good health.

The chain has TRBV7-3 and TRBJ2-2, with D uncertain. With 3 bases removed from V and 7 bases from J, the gap between germline ends came to 12 bases. This CDR3 is 14 amino acids long. CDR1 is SGHTA and CDR2 is FQGTGA in the germline V gene. The CDR3, as DNA: TGTGCCAGCAGCTTCGACGCGGCTGGCGGGGAGCTGTTTTTT. Translated: CASSFDAAGGELFF.

This clone appeared a single time. The same CDR3 arises from other DNA sequences in this sample as well. This sequence joins TRBV6-5 and TRBJ1-2; the D gene is possibly TRBD1 (6 bases). Germline V gene lookup returns CDR1 MNHEY and CDR2 SVGAGI. CDR3 length equals 12 residues. Trimming removed 6 bases at V and 4 bases at J, with 9 bases between. The CDR3 reads CASRQGSYGYTF. The CDR3 nucleotides are TGTGCCAGCAGACAGGGATCCTATGGCTACACCTTC.

This chain links TRBV6-1 with TRBJ1-3; D gene ambiguous. Per the germline V gene, CDR1 is MNHNS and CDR2 is SASEGT. The CDR3 is made up of 15 amino acids. Trimming took off 3 bases at V and 2 bases at J, with 11 bases between the two ends. The CDR3 region is CASSEVRAAGNTIYF. DNA for the CDR3: TGTGCCAGCAGTGAGGTGCGAGCTGCTGGAAACACCATATATTTT.

This clone was detected only a few times. The chain has TRBV28 and TRBJ2-4, with TRBD1 matching over 8 bases. This CDR3 has 18 amino acids. CDR1 MDHEN and CDR2 SYDVKM come from the germline V gene. V lost 6 bases, J lost 0 bases, and 13 bases stayed unmatched. This CDR3 reads CASSPGAGGDLAKNIQYF. The CDR3 DNA sequence: TGTGCCAGCAGCCCAGGGGCAGGGGGCGATTTAGCCAAAAACATTCAGTACTTC.

V usage is TRBV27 and J usage is TRBJ2-5; D uncertain. The end of the DNA aligns better with TRBJ2-7, so the J call may be wrong. Germline V gene sequence: CDR1 MNHEY, CDR2 SMNVEV (reference sequence). There are 14 residues in the CDR3. The CDR3 sequence: CASRKTVDSYEQYF. The CDR3 nucleotides read TGTGCCAGCAGGAAGACGGTGGACTCCTACGAGCAGTACTTC.

The gene calls are TRBV2 and TRBJ1-1; weak D call: TRBD1 (5 bases). The CDR3 has 13 residues. Germline CDR1 reads SNHLY; CDR2 reads FYNNEI. V was cut by 6 bases and J by 1 base, with 9 bases left in between. The CDR3, as DNA: TGTGCCAGCAGATGGGGGGGGAACACTGAAGCTTTCTTT. Residues: CASRWGGNTEAFF.

V usage is TRBV27 and J usage is TRBJ1-4; 7 bases agree with TRBD1. V dropped 5 bases and J dropped 4; count of bases not matched to a gene: 7. The CDR3 sequence is 15 residues long. The germline V gene encodes CDR1 MNHEY and CDR2 SMNVEV (reference sequence). DNA of the CDR3: TGTGCCAGCAGTGCCTCGGACAGGAGTAATGAAAAACTGTTTTTT. The encoded protein is CASSASDRSNEKLFF.

The chain carries TRBV6-5 and TRBJ2-7; 11 nucleotides match TRBD2. CDR1 is MNHEY and CDR2 is SVGAGI in the germline V gene. The CDR3 runs to 14 residues. With 5 bases clipped from V and 5 bases from J, the junction kept 5 bases outside the gene matches. For the CDR3, the DNA is TGTGCCAGCAGTCTAGCGGGAGGACTCAACGAGCAGTACTTC. Amino acid sequence: CASSLAGGLNEQYF.

The chain has TRBV11-1 and TRBJ2-7; TRBD1 matches 7 bases. In germline, CDR1 is SGHAT, CDR2 FQDESV (reference sequence). The J segment lost 7 bases and the V segment lost 4 bases, leaving 16 bases of the junction unmatched. The CDR3 runs to 16 residues. The DNA of the CDR3 is TGTGCCAGCAGCTCCAATGGGGCAGGGGGTTTTTGGGAGCAGTACTTC. Amino acids: CASSSNGAGGFWEQYF.